A single sample is the source of the 15 T cell receptor beta chains below, sequenced in a study of cytomegalovirus exposure and HLA in healthy donors. In the PCR, 60 Vbeta and 13 Jbeta primers were used. Assay: immunoSEQ multiplex PCR; the TCRdb copy retains only in-frame clones and omits some. The profile covers more than 130,000 clones, with 76% appearing a single time and 3.5% to 5% taken by the ten largest. Specimen: PBMCs. These receptors were collected from a young man in good health and CMV-seronegative.

The chain is built from TRBV7-9 and TRBJ1-2, with D possibly TRBD1 on 6 matching bases. Germline V gene sequence: CDR1 SEHNR, CDR2 FQNEAQ (reference sequence). V lost 0 bases and J 6 bases, leaving 11 bases between the germline ends. The length of the CDR3 is 14 residues. CDR3 region: CASSLALAGDGYTF. The CDR3 nucleotides are TGTGCCAGCAGCTTAGCCCTGGCAGGGGATGGCTACACCTTC.

The chain couples TRBV2 to TRBJ2-1; 8 nucleotides agree with TRBD1. V lost 6 bases, J lost 2 bases, and 24 bases stayed unmatched. The CDR3 has 21 residues. The V gene's germline CDR1 is SNHLY and CDR2 FYNNEI. Written as DNA, the CDR3 is TGTGCCAGCAGAATAGGAACAGGGCACAGGGGGACTGTACGCCCCTACAATGAGCAGTTCTTC. It codes for CASRIGTGHRGTVRPYNEQFF.

The chain recombines TRBV5-1 with TRBJ1-4; D gene uncertain. V lost 0 bases and J 3 bases, leaving 12 bases between the germline ends. The CDR3 has 16 amino acids. The germline gives CDR1 SGHRS, CDR2 YFSETQ. CDR3 DNA: TGCGCCAGCAGCTTGGGCTCAGTTAAGTCTAATGAAAAACTGTTTTTT. Translated: CASSLGSVKSNEKLFF. The whole variable domain, filled in from reference TRBV5-1 and TRBJ1-4, reads KAGVTQTPRYLIKTRGQQVTLSCSPISGHRSVSWYQQTPGQGLQFLFEYFSETQRNKGNFPGRFSGRQFSNSRSEMNVSTLELGDSALYLCASSLGSVKSNEKLFFGSGTQLSVL.

This chain uses TRBV18 with TRBJ2-5; no firm D call. Trimming shortened V by 1 base and J by 4 bases, and 10 bases separated the two germline ends. In germline, CDR1 is KGHSH, CDR2 LQKENI. The length of the CDR3 is 14 residues. The DNA for the CDR3 is TGTGCCAGCTCACCACAACACTACGGAGAGACCCAGTACTTC. Protein sequence: CASSPQHYGETQYF.

This chain links TRBV11-3 with TRBJ1-6; D is uncertain. Looked up from germline, CDR1 is SGHNT and CDR2 is YENEEA. Trimming removed 0 bases at V and 0 bases at J, with 3 bases between. The CDR3 covers 15 residues. The DNA for the CDR3 is TGTGCCAGCAGCTTAGACAGCTCCTATAATTCACCCCTCCACTTT. It specifies CASSLDSSYNSPLHF.

The chain uses TRBV11-3 and TRBJ2-1, with 7 positions matching TRBD1. The J segment lost 4 bases and the V segment lost 8 bases, leaving 2 bases of the junction unmatched. There are 12 residues in the CDR3. Germline assignment: CDR1 SGHNT and CDR2 YENEEA. CDR3 nucleotides: TGTGCCAGCGTACAGGGGTACAATGAGCAGTTCTTC. It codes for CASVQGYNEQFF.

The chain uses TRBV7-2 and TRBJ1-5; D gene ambiguous. V was trimmed by 1 base and J by 1 base, leaving 8 bases between them. This CDR3 has 15 residues. Germline CDR1 is SGHTA and CDR2 is FQGNSA. The CDR3 protein is CASSLDWASNQPQHF. The CDR3 nucleotides are TGTGCCAGCAGCTTAGATTGGGCGAGCAATCAGCCCCAGCATTTT.

V is TRBV18 and J is TRBJ1-2; D is perhaps TRBD1 (5 bases). V lost 6 bases to trimming and J lost 0 bases, with 14 bases between them. The CDR3 is 15 amino acids. CDR1 and CDR2 (germline): KGHSH, LQKENI. The CDR3: CASSPTGSANYGYTF. The CDR3, as DNA: TGTGCCAGCTCGCCTACAGGCTCAGCTAACTATGGCTACACCTTC.

The V call is TRBV28, the J call TRBJ1-5; perhaps TRBD1 as D (6 bases). Germline V gene sequence: CDR1 MDHEN, CDR2 SYDVKM. This CDR3 has 15 residues. V lost 7 bases and J 2 bases, leaving 15 bases between the germline ends. CDR3 sequence: CASTPRGQRNQPQHF. Written as DNA, the CDR3 is TGTGCCAGCACTCCCCGCGGACAGCGCAATCAGCCCCAGCATTTT.

The V gene is TRBV19, the J gene TRBJ1-6, with D perhaps TRBD1 (6 bases). In germline, CDR1 is LNHDA, CDR2 SQIVND (reference sequence). V was pared by 5 bases and J by 5 bases, with 13 bases between. This CDR3 spans 15 amino acids. CDR3 sequence (DNA): TGTGCCAGTAGTCATGGACAGAGGAATAATTCACCCCTCCACTTT. This translates into CASSHGQRNNSPLHF.

This sequence joins TRBV9 and TRBJ1-4; 8 positions agree with TRBD1. There are 15 residues in the CDR3. Germline CDR1 reads SGDLS; CDR2 reads YYNGEE. V shed 4 bases and J 2 bases; nucleotides not matched to a gene: 4. The CDR3 coding sequence is TGTGCCAGCAGCCCACAGGGGGGGACTAATGAAAAACTGTTTTTT. It translates to CASSPQGGTNEKLFF.

V usage is TRBV19 and J usage is TRBJ1-1; the D is unclear. CDR1 and CDR2 from the germline V gene are LNHDA and SQIVND (reference sequence). This CDR3 is built from 12 residues. V lost 3 bases to trimming and J lost 11 bases, with 13 bases between them. The CDR3 nucleotides read TGTGCCAGTAGTATCGGAGGCACGCAGGCTTTCTTT. It encodes CASSIGGTQAFF. Variable domain in full (rest from reference TRBV19 and TRBJ1-1): DGGITQSPKYLFRKEGQNVTLSCEQNLNHDAMYWYRQDPGQGLRLIYYSQIVNDFQKGDIAEGYSVSREKKESFPLTVTSAQKNPTAFYLCASSIGGTQAFFGQGTRLTVV.

The chain recombines TRBV7-3 with TRBJ2-5; the D gene is possibly TRBD2 (5 bases). The J call may be wrong; the DNA end is better matched by TRBJ2-7. CDR3 length: 15 residues. Germline CDR1 and CDR2: SGHTA and FQGTGA. CDR3 protein: CASSLLAEGSYEQYF. CDR3 nucleotide sequence: TGTGCCAGCAGCTTATTGGCAGAGGGCTCCTACGAGCAGTACTTC.

The table lists this clone with a count of one. This chain links TRBV18 with TRBJ2-1; D may be TRBD1 (6 bases). The length of the CDR3 is 13 residues. CDR1 and CDR2 from the germline V gene are KGHSH and LQKENI. Trimming cost V 5 bases and J 6 bases, with 11 bases left between them. The CDR3 is CASSRDTGNEQFF. In DNA form, the CDR3 reads TGTGCCAGCTCAAGGGACACAGGCAATGAGCAGTTCTTC. Full variable domain (rest looked up from reference TRBV18 and TRBJ2-1): NAGVMQNPRHLVRRRGQEARLRCSPMKGHSHVYWYRQLPEEGLKFMVYLQKENIIDESGMPKERFSAEFPKEGPSILRIQQVVRGDSAAYFCASSRDTGNEQFFGPGTRLTVL.

The chain is built from TRBV11-2 and TRBJ1-3, with 9 nucleotides matching TRBD1. Looked up from germline, CDR1 is SGHAT and CDR2 is FQNNGV. CDR3 size: 14 residues. V trimming: 5 bases; J trimming: 5 bases; junction bases outside the gene matches: 4. The CDR3 reads CASSHGTGRNTIYF. CDR3 bases: TGTGCCAGCAGCCACGGGACAGGGAGAAACACCATATATTTT.